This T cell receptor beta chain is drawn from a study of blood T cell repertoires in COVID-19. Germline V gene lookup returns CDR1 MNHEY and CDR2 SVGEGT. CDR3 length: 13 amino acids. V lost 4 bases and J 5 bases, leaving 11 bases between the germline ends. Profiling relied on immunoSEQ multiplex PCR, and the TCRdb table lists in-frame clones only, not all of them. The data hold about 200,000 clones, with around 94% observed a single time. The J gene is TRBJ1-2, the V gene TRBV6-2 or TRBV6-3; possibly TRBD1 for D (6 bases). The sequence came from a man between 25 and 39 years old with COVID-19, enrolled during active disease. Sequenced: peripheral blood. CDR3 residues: CASSLPDSYGYTF. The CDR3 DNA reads TGTGCCAGCAGTTTACCGGACAGTTATGGCTACACCTTC.